The entry below gives a single T cell receptor (beta chain) sequence along with its context. This entry belongs to a study of spatial heterogeneity in lung cancer. The germline CDR1 and CDR2 sequences are KGHDR and SFDVKD. CDR3 size: 15 residues. V lost 11 bases and J lost 0, with 18 bases in between. MiXCR, run by TCRdb on the 5' RACE reads, gives a single entry per CDR3 protein. Seen here are about 38,000 distinct CDR3 sequences, 5.2% observed once, and the top ten hold less than 30%. Described time point: sample taken at primary tumor resection. Tumor, nontumor lung or frozen PBMC supplied whole RNA that was sequenced unsorted.

The sample consisted of PBMCs, taken at surgery. The rearrangement links TRBV24-1 to TRBJ2-5, with D tentatively TRBD1 or TRBD2 (5 bases each). The receptor's source is a female donor with early-stage non-small cell lung cancer. CDR3 amino acids: CAIRRETEHQETQYF. For the CDR3, the DNA is TGTGCCATTAGAAGGGAGACAGAGCACCAAGAGACCCAGTACTTC.